The clone carrying this T cell receptor (beta chain) was counted ten times or more. The sample originates from a study of regulatory T cells in long-lasting Graves disease. J was trimmed by 0 bases and V by 2 bases; bases with no gene match: 14. The germline gives CDR1 GTSNPN, CDR2 SVGIG (reference sequence). This CDR3 contains 19 residues. The sample's time point: newly diagnosed GD, antithyroid drugs for less than 3 months. From RNA extracted from PBMCs, the TCR library was made. According to the study, TCR beta libraries were built with iRepertoire HTBI primers and CDR3-region Arm-PCR. One entry per CDR3 protein, called by TCRdb with MiXCR from the multiplex PCR reads. The table has 360,000 or so distinct CDR3 sequences, around 17% seen once; the top ten hold just under 30%. The data also belong to a second study, concerning T cells in Graves' hyperthyroidism and ophthalmopathy.

The sequenced sample was peripheral blood mononuclear cells (PBMCs), obtained at new diagnosis, from a patient treated with antithyroid drugs. The receptor's source is a man in his forties or fifties with Graves disease. V gene TRBV30 combines with J gene TRBJ2-2; TRBD1 agrees at 8 bases. This CDR3 is CAWSTNPRTGSPNTGELFF. The CDR3 DNA reads as TGTGCCTGGAGTACCAACCCAAGGACAGGGTCTCCGAACACCGGGGAGCTGTTTTTT.